This T cell receptor (beta chain) was documented in a study of blood T cell repertoires in COVID-19. Here immunoSEQ multiplex PCR was the method, and the copy in TCRdb shows in-frame clones only, minus some. The table lists 170,000 or so clones, approximately 87% of them singletons. This clone turned up a few times. Trimming pared 4 bases from V and 3 bases from J, leaving 13 bases between. Germline CDR1 reads KGHSH; CDR2 reads LQKENI. The CDR3 has 14 amino acids. Source material: peripheral blood. This chain joins TRBV18 and TRBJ2-7, with a possible D match to TRBD1 (5 bases). The sequence was obtained from a woman between 65 and 79 years old with COVID-19, enrolled during active disease. The CDR3 DNA is TGTGCCAGCTCACTAGGTGGCAGGGACTACGAGCAGTACTTC. As protein: CASSLGGRDYEQYF.